Below are 6 T cell receptor beta chains sequenced from a single sample in a study of blood T cell repertoires in COVID-19 (dated by TCRdb to 2020 to 2022). Library construction relied on the immunoSEQ multiplex PCR assay. TCRdb obtained this table from immuneACCESS and retained in-frame rearrangements with V and J assigned. These tables miss some clones; where compared with another copy, unresolved V genes account for less than half of the shortfall, and the remainder is unexplained. The table for this sample lists more than 300,000 clones; around 86% of them were counted only once. Around 4% of the sample belongs to the ten largest clones. Sequenced sample: PBMCs or T cells enriched from blood (not recorded which). The source is a man aged 30 to 39 who had recovered from COVID-19.

The chain recombines TRBV27 with TRBJ2-2, with 8 bases lining up with TRBD2. The CDR3 consists of 15 residues. The germline gives CDR1 MNHEY, CDR2 SMNVEV (reference sequence). Trimming removed 7 bases from V and 3 bases from J; junction bases left unmatched: 7. For the CDR3, the DNA is TGTGCCAGCACCCGGGGGGGACTTCACACCGGGGAGCTGTTTTTT. Translated: CASTRGGLHTGELFF.

This chain connects TRBV12-3 or TRBV12-4 to TRBJ1-5; tentative D call: TRBD1 (5 bases). The CDR3 sequence is 13 residues long. The DNA for the CDR3 is TGTGCTACGACTCGGGGGGGGAATCAGCCCCAGCATTTT. It codes for CATTRGGNQPQHF.

V is TRBV3-1 (or the pseudogene TRBV3-2) and J is TRBJ2-1; TRBD2 agrees at 12 bases. CDR3 length equals 18 residues. Germline trimming cut 0 bases from V and 1 base from J; bases unmatched to any gene: 4. CDR1 and CDR2 (germline): LGHDT, YNNKEL (reference sequence). The CDR3 sequence: CASSQDGLAGGSYNEQFF. The CDR3 coding sequence is TGTGCCAGCAGCCAAGATGGGCTAGCGGGGGGGTCCTACAATGAGCAGTTCTTC.

The chain carries TRBV25-1 and TRBJ2-1; 11 bases are a match to TRBD2. This CDR3 is 14 amino acids long. With V trimmed by 3 bases and J by 5 bases, 0 bases remained unmatched. CDR1 and CDR2 (germline): MGHDK, SYGVNS. CDR3 sequence (DNA): TGTGCCAGCAGTGAGGGACTAGCGGACAATGAGCAGTTCTTC. Protein product: CASSEGLADNEQFF.

The chain combines TRBV29-1 with TRBJ1-4; 7 bases are shared with TRBD1. V was clipped by 7 bases and J by 3 bases; unmatched bases: 5. Per the germline V gene, CDR1 is SQVTM and CDR2 is ANQGSEA. CDR3 length equals 13 residues. The CDR3 DNA reads as TGCAGCGGACGGGACAGCCCTAATGAAAAACTGTTTTTT. Translation gives CSGRDSPNEKLFF. Together with reference TRBV29-1 and TRBJ1-4, the CDR3 gives the full variable domain: SAVISQKPSRDICQRGTSLTIQCQVDSQVTMMFWYRQQPGQSLTLIATANQGSEATYESGFVIDKFPISRPNLTFSTLTVSNMSPEDSSIYLCSGRDSPNEKLFFGSGTQLSVL.

This sequence joins TRBV5-4 and TRBJ1-2; 7 bases line up with TRBD1. The junction had 6 bases not matched to a gene; V was cut back by 10 bases and J by 3 bases. Germline CDR1 is SGHNT and CDR2 is YYREEE (reference sequence). This CDR3 comprises 12 residues. The CDR3 DNA sequence: TGTGCCGGGTATCAGGGGGACTATGGCTACACCTTC. Amino acids: CAGYQGDYGYTF.